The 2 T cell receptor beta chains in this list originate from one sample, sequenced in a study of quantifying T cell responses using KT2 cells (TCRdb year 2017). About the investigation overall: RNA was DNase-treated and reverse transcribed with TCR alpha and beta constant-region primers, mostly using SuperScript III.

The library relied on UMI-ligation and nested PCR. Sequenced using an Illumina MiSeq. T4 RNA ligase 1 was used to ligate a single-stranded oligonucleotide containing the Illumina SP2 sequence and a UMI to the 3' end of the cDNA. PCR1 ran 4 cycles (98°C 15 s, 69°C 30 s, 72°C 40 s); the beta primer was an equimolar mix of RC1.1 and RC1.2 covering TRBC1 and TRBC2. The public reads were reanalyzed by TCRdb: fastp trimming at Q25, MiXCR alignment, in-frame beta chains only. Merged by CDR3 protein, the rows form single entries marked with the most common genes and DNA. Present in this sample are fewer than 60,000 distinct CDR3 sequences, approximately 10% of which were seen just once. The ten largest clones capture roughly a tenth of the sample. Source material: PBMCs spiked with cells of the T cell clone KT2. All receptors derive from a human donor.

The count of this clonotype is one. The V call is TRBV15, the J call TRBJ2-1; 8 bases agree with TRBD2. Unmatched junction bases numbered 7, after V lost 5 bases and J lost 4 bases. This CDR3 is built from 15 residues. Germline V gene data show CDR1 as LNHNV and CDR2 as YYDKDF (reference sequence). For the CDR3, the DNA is TGTGCCACCAGCTGGACTAGCCCACGTTACAATGAGCAGTTCTTC. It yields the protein CATSWTSPRYNEQFF.

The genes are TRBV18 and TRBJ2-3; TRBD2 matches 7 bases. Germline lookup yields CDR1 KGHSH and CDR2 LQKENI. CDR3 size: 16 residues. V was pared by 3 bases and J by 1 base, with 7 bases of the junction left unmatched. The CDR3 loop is CASSPLAGTRTDTQYF. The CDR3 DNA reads TGTGCCAGCTCACCCTTAGCGGGTACTCGCACAGATACGCAGTATTTT.